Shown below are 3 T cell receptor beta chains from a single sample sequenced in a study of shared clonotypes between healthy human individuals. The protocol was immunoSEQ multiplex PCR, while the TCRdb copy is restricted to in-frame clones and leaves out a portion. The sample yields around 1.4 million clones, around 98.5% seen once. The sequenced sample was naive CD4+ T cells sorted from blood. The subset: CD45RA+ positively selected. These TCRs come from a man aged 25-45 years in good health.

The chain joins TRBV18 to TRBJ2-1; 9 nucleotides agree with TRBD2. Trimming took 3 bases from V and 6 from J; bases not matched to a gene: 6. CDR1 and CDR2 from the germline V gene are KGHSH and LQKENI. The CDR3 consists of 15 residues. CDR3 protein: CASSPPSGTGNEQFF. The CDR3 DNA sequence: TGTGCCAGCTCACCGCCTAGCGGGACCGGCAATGAGCAGTTCTTC.

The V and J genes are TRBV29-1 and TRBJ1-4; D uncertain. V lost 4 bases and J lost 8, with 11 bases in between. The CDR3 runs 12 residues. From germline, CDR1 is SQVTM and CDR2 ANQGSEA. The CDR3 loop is CSVGRAGEKLFF. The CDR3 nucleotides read TGCAGCGTTGGAAGGGCTGGGGAAAAACTGTTTTTT.

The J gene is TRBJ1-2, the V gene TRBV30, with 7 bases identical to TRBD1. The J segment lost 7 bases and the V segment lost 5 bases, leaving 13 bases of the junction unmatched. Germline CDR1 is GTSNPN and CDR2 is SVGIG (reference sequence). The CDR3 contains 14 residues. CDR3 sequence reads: CAWGPHRGLSGYTF. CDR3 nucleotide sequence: TGTGCCTGGGGTCCCCACAGGGGTCTAAGTGGCTACACCTTC. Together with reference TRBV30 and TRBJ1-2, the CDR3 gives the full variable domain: SQTIHQWPATLVQPVGSPLSLECTVEGTSNPNLYWYRQAAGRGLQLLFYSVGIGQISSEVPQNLSASRPQDRQFILSSKKLLLSDSGFYLCAWGPHRGLSGYTFGSGTRLTVV.